This TCR beta chain stems from a study of shared clonotypes between healthy human individuals. Looking at the study overall: There were three CD4 naive, three CD4 memory, two CD8 naive and one CD8 memory plates per donor.

Note on this clone: What it binds is not known.

The test was conducted at deep level. Profiling relied on immunoSEQ multiplex PCR, and the TCRdb table lists in-frame clones only, not all of them. The profile shows about 990,000 clones, about 80% of them singletons. From germline, CDR1 is MGHRA and CDR2 YSYEKL. Trimming stripped 1 base from V and 0 bases from J, with 10 bases between. The length of the CDR3 is 16 residues. Study-level results: The study found lower generation probabilities in non-shared clonotypes than in those shared by all four donors.

This receptor was identified in a young man in good health. Some clones in this sample may be carry-over from other donors' samples. The chain couples TRBV4-1 to TRBJ1-5; no clear D gene. The specimen sequenced was memory CD4+ T cells from PBMCs. As to subset: CD45RA-negative fraction. The CDR3 region is CASSQAAQASNQPQHF. CDR3 DNA: TGCGCCAGCAGCCAAGCGGCCCAGGCTAGCAATCAGCCCCAGCATTTT.